This passage covers 14 T cell receptor beta chains from one sample sequenced in a study of Graves' ophthalmopathy and Graves' hyperthyroidism. TCR beta CDR3 regions were amplified from RNA transcripts. Second-round multiplex PCR came after first-round RT-PCR with HTBI primers. TCRdb re-derived calls from the multiplex PCR reads in MiXCR, one entry per CDR3 protein. Of under 350,000 distinct CDR3 sequences in the sample, 15% to 20% are singletons; the top ten hold 9% to 15%. Sequenced: peripheral blood. These receptor sequences come from an adult man with Graves' ophthalmopathy.

This clonotype has at least ten counts. The chain joins TRBV5-6 to TRBJ2-7; D is ambiguous. CDR3 size: 11 residues. The germline gives CDR1 SGHDT, CDR2 YYEEEE. Deletions cut 2 bases from V and 5 bases from J, with 5 bases between. The CDR3 region is CASSFINEQYF. CDR3 nucleotides: TGTGCCAGCAGCTTTATCAACGAGCAGTACTTC.

This clonotype showed up many times. This rearrangement joins TRBV3-1 to TRBJ1-1; tentative D call: TRBD1 (6 bases). V was shortened by 8 bases and J by 1 base, with 14 bases between the two germline ends. CDR3 length: 14 residues. Germline lookup yields CDR1 LGHDT and CDR2 YNNKEL (reference sequence). The DNA of the CDR3 is TGTGCCAGCCATGGGGGGCAGTCGAACACTGAAGCTTTCTTT. Protein sequence: CASHGGQSNTEAFF.

This clonotype was detected ten times or more. The V gene is TRBV29-1, the J gene TRBJ2-5; D gene unclear. Trimming shortened V by 6 bases and J by 3 bases, and 5 bases separated the two germline ends. From germline, CDR1 is SQVTM and CDR2 ANQGSEA. This CDR3 region has 10 residues. The CDR3 sequence is CSVREETQYF. DNA for the CDR3: TGCAGCGTACGAGAAGAGACCCAGTACTTC.

This clonotype was observed at least ten times. The chain carries TRBV6-2 or TRBV6-3 and TRBJ1-5; tentative D call: TRBD1 (5 bases). V dropped 1 base and J dropped 5 bases, with 9 bases sitting between them. CDR3 length equals 14 residues. Germline lookup yields CDR1 MNHEY and CDR2 SVGEGT. Here the CDR3 DNA reads TGTGCCAGCAGTTACTTTGCGGGGGATCAGCCCCAGCATTTT. It translates to CASSYFAGDQPQHF.

This clonotype was seen ten or more times. The rearrangement uses TRBV30 and TRBJ2-5, with D possibly being TRBD1 (6 bases). The CDR3 sequence is 15 residues long. Trimming pared 5 bases from V and 2 bases from J, leaving 18 bases between. Germline V CDR1 and CDR2: GTSNPN, SVGIG (reference sequence). In nucleotides, the CDR3 is TGTGCCTGGCGAAAAAAGGACAGCTTTCAAGAGACCCAGTACTTC. Its protein is CAWRKKDSFQETQYF. The full variable domain, with the rest looked up from reference TRBV30 and TRBJ2-5, is SQTIHQWPATLVQPVGSPLSLECTVEGTSNPNLYWYRQAAGRGLQLLFYSVGIGQISSEVPQNLSASRPQDRQFILSSKKLLLSDSGFYLCAWRKKDSFQETQYFGPGTRLLVL.

This clonotype was counted at least ten times. This chain uses TRBV3-1 with TRBJ1-3; D gene ambiguous. V was trimmed by 2 bases and J by 0 bases, leaving 5 bases between them. Germline CDR1 and CDR2: LGHDT and YNNKEL (reference sequence). The CDR3 covers 14 residues. The CDR3: CASSQTSSGNTIYF. CDR3 in DNA: TGTGCCAGCAGCCAAACGAGCTCTGGAAACACCATATATTTT.

This clonotype came up many times. The V and J genes are TRBV6-2 or TRBV6-3 and TRBJ2-7, with 8 nucleotides matching TRBD1. The CDR3 consists of 14 residues. CDR1 is MNHEY, CDR2 SVGEGT, per germline. After removal of 2 bases from V and 3 bases from J, the junction contained 3 bases not matched to a gene. The CDR3 DNA reads TGTGCCAGCAGTTACGGGACAGGATTCTACGAGCAGTACTTC. Its translation is CASSYGTGFYEQYF.

This clonotype was observed many times. V usage is TRBV28 and J usage is TRBJ1-5, with TRBD1 matching over 9 bases. The CDR3 spans 15 residues. J gave up 4 bases and V 7 bases, and 8 bases lay outside the gene matches. Germline V gene data show CDR1 as MDHEN and CDR2 as SYDVKM. The CDR3 is CASKKQGARNQPQHF. The DNA for the CDR3 is TGTGCCAGCAAAAAACAGGGGGCGAGAAATCAGCCCCAGCATTTT.

V and J are TRBV6-1 and TRBJ2-7; TRBD1 might be the D (5 bases). The CDR3 length is 13 residues. The V gene's germline CDR1 is MNHNS and CDR2 SASEGT. The chain's CDR3 is CATIDSLSYEQYF. CDR3 nucleotides: TGTGCGACAATTGACAGTTTATCCTACGAGCAGTACTTC.

The sample holds many counts of this clonotype. V gene TRBV6-2 or TRBV6-3 combines with J gene TRBJ2-7; 8 nucleotides line up with TRBD1. From germline, CDR1 is MNHEY and CDR2 SVGEGT. This CDR3 has 13 amino acids. V dropped 5 bases and J dropped 3; count of bases not matched to a gene: 3. CDR3 nucleotide sequence: TGTGCCAGCAGTCGGACAGGGTACTACGAGCAGTACTTC. Translated: CASSRTGYYEQYF.

This clonotype appeared many times. The chain uses TRBV20-1 and TRBJ1-3; D gene unclear. V dropped 1 base and J dropped 1 base, with 8 bases sitting between them. The CDR3 runs 14 residues. Germline lookup yields CDR1 DFQATT and CDR2 SNEGSKA (reference sequence). CDR3 protein: CSARGLLSGNTIYF. For the CDR3, the DNA is TGCAGTGCTAGAGGTTTGCTTTCTGGAAACACCATATATTTT.

This clonotype was found many times. V and J are TRBV18 and TRBJ2-7, with TRBD1 identical over 7 bases. With V trimmed by 6 bases and J by 5 bases, 10 bases remained unmatched. The CDR3 is 14 residues long. The V gene's germline CDR1 is KGHSH and CDR2 LQKENI. CDR3 amino acids: CASSSNDRANEQYF. The CDR3 DNA follows: TGTGCCAGCTCGTCTAATGACAGGGCCAACGAGCAGTACTTC.

There are many counts of this clonotype. The rearrangement joins TRBV27 to TRBJ2-7, with 10 positions matching TRBD1. V gave up 2 bases and J gave up 2 bases; unmatched junction bases: 6. The germline V gene has CDR1 MNHEY and CDR2 SMNVEV (reference sequence). The CDR3 sequence is 16 residues long. CDR3 DNA: TGTGCCAGCAGTTTACTCGGGACAGGGGCGACCTACGAGCAGTACTTC. Residues: CASSLLGTGATYEQYF.

This clonotype was counted many times. V gene TRBV6-1 combines with J gene TRBJ2-7, with a possible D match to TRBD1 (6 bases). Germline CDR1 MNHNS, CDR2 SASEGT. CDR3 size: 15 residues. The V end was cut by 4 bases, the J end by 2 bases, with 15 bases between. Here the CDR3 DNA reads TGTGCCAGCAGTGGAGCTAGGGGACATACCTACGAGCAGTACTTC. Its translation is CASSGARGHTYEQYF.